This T cell receptor beta chain was identified during a study of OX40 agonist ivuxolimab in advanced cancers. Study observations and caveats: Among some nonresponders, normalized T-cell clonal expansion was also low. At 0.1 to 3.0 mg/kg and by week 6, clonal expansion occurred in CD4+ and CD8+ blood T cells.

About this clone itself: As yet, its antigen is unknown.

This CDR3 has 13 amino acids. The V gene's germline CDR1 is LNHDA and CDR2 SQIVND (reference sequence). V was shortened by 6 bases and J by 6 bases, with 14 bases between the two germline ends. Repertoires were generated with immunoSEQ multiplex PCR, while TCRdb's copy carries only in-frame clones and drops some. This repertoire shows more than 80,000 clones, nearly 90% found once; its top ten account for around 0.7%. J is TRBJ1-1 and V is TRBV19; tentatively, D is TRBD1 (6 bases). The starting material was CD4+ or CD8+ T cells sorted from blood, obtained in a trial of the OX40 agonist ivuxolimab. This receptor was obtained from an adult with an advanced solid tumor such as melanoma, head and neck, liver or kidney cancer. The CDR3 region is CASRQGEFSEAFF. CDR3 coding DNA: TGTGCCAGTAGACAGGGCGAATTCTCTGAAGCTTTCTTT.